This record looks at one T cell receptor (beta chain) sequence and its context. Antigen: not known. The protocol was immunoSEQ multiplex PCR, while the TCRdb copy is restricted to in-frame clones and leaves out a portion. Here the sample spans 280,000 or so clones, roughly 90% being singletons. The germline CDR1 and CDR2 sequences are LNHDA and SQIVND (reference sequence). The CDR3 extends over 14 amino acids. The V and J ends lost 2 bases and 4 bases respectively, with 9 bases between them. This entry belongs to a study of cytomegalovirus exposure and HLA in healthy donors. Notes on the study in general: Cytomegalovirus association was listed for 164 TCR beta chains. Reportedly, cytomegalovirus status was diagnosed with high sensitivity and specificity.

Sequencing was carried out using PBMCs. The chain links TRBV19 to TRBJ1-5; weak D call: TRBD1 (5 bases). This TCR derives from a woman aged 18-29 years in good health and CMV-seronegative. The CDR3 is CASSILQANQPQHF. CDR3 DNA: TGTGCCAGTAGTATACTACAGGCAAATCAGCCCCAGCATTTT.